Shown below are 30 T cell receptor beta chains from a single sample sequenced in a study of technical replicates of blood from a handful of donors. TCRdb's copy holds only in-frame clones and misses some; the assay was immunoSEQ multiplex PCR. The sample carries roughly 72,000 clones, 85% to 95% recorded once. Specimen: T cells isolated from PBMCs. All receptors derive from a human donor in good health.

V and J are TRBV4-3 and TRBJ2-7; 9 bases match TRBD1. The CDR3 sequence is 13 residues long. The ends lost 4 bases at V and 6 bases at J; junction bases unmatched: 4. Germline CDR1 LGHNA, CDR2 YSLEER. CDR3 in DNA: TGCGCCAGCAGCCGGGACAGGGTTCGCGAGCAGTACTTC. It specifies CASSRDRVREQYF.

This chain uses TRBV6-5 with TRBJ2-7; 12 nucleotides match TRBD1. CDR3 length equals 16 residues. CDR1 and CDR2 (germline): MNHEY, SVGAGI. The trim removed 3 bases at V and 7 bases at J, leaving 10 bases unmatched. CDR3 coding DNA: TGTGCCAGCAGTTATCTAACGGGACAGGGGGCTGGTGAGCAGTACTTC. It translates to CASSYLTGQGAGEQYF.

The chain is built from TRBV6-1 and TRBJ2-5; possible D gene TRBD1, 6 bases. The CDR3 is 15 amino acids. In germline, CDR1 is MNHNS, CDR2 SASEGT. The germline V and J ends were trimmed by 5 bases and 4 bases, with 17 bases remaining between them. CDR3 loop: CASSPNGQLGETQYF. The CDR3 coding sequence is TGTGCCAGCAGTCCTAACGGACAGTTAGGAGAGACCCAGTACTTC.

The chain has TRBV27 and TRBJ2-1; D is perhaps TRBD2 (5 bases). The germline V gene encodes CDR1 MNHEY and CDR2 SMNVEV (reference sequence). The CDR3 is 13 amino acids. V lost 7 bases to trimming and J lost 1 base, with 8 bases between them. The CDR3 loop reads CASMSGSYNEQFF. The CDR3 DNA is TGTGCCAGCATGTCGGGGTCCTACAATGAGCAGTTCTTC.

This clone occurred once. The V and J genes are TRBV2 and TRBJ2-1, with a possible D match to TRBD2 (6 bases). CDR3 length equals 16 residues. The germline V and J ends were trimmed by 2 bases and 7 bases, with 18 bases remaining between them. Germline V gene lookup returns CDR1 SNHLY and CDR2 FYNNEI. The CDR3 coding sequence is TGTGCCAGCAGTGAACTCCCCTCTCTAGCGTATAATGAGCAGTTCTTC. Translation: CASSELPSLAYNEQFF.

This clone appeared a single time. The chain recombines TRBV11-3 with TRBJ1-2, with TRBD1 matching 8 bases. Per the germline V gene, CDR1 is SGHNT and CDR2 is YENEEA. V shed 5 bases, J shed 7 bases, and the junction held 6 bases outside the gene matches. The CDR3 length is 13 residues. In DNA, the CDR3 is TGTGCCAGCAGCCATGACAGGGGTCTTGGCTACACCTTC. Amino acids: CASSHDRGLGYTF.

The rearrangement joins TRBV6-6 to TRBJ2-7; TRBD2 aligns across 7 bases. V dropped 2 bases and J dropped 1; count of bases not matched to a gene: 8. Per germline, CDR1 MNHNY and CDR2 SVGAGI (reference sequence). The length of the CDR3 is 16 residues. CDR3 residues: CASSYPTAGDSYEQYF. CDR3 coding DNA: TGTGCCAGCAGTTACCCAACGGCGGGAGATTCCTACGAGCAGTACTTC.

The V and J genes are TRBV15 and TRBJ1-5; D remains ambiguous. V lost 1 base, J lost 1 base, and 5 bases lay in between. The CDR3 loop spans 14 amino acids. The V gene's germline CDR1 is LNHNV and CDR2 YYDKDF (reference sequence). The CDR3: CATSRGLSNQPQHF. As DNA, the CDR3 is TGTGCCACCAGCAGAGGGCTGAGCAATCAGCCCCAGCATTTT.

This chain connects TRBV7-3 to TRBJ1-2; a possible D gene is TRBD1 (5 bases). Trimming left V 1 base short and J 4 bases short, with 13 bases between. There are 15 residues in the CDR3. Germline values: CDR1 SGHTA, CDR2 FQGTGA. CDR3: CASSLMVGDSYGYTF. Written as DNA, the CDR3 is TGTGCCAGCAGCTTAATGGTAGGGGACTCCTATGGCTACACCTTC.

V usage is TRBV19 and J usage is TRBJ2-3; no reliable D call. The CDR3 totals 14 residues. Trimming removed 5 bases at V and 0 bases at J, with 9 bases between. Germline-derived CDR1 and CDR2 are LNHDA and SQIVND (reference sequence). CDR3 DNA sequence: TGTGCCAGTAGTGCACAGTCTAGCACAGATACGCAGTATTTT. Its protein is CASSAQSSTDTQYF. Drawing the rest from reference TRBV19 and TRBJ2-3, the complete variable domain is DGGITQSPKYLFRKEGQNVTLSCEQNLNHDAMYWYRQDPGQGLRLIYYSQIVNDFQKGDIAEGYSVSREKKESFPLTVTSAQKNPTAFYLCASSAQSSTDTQYFGPGTRLTVL.

V is TRBV9 and J is TRBJ2-5; 10 nucleotides match TRBD1. The trim removed 5 bases at V and 7 bases at J, leaving 5 bases unmatched. Germline V CDR1 and CDR2: SGDLS, YYNGEE. The CDR3 has 13 residues. In nucleotides, the CDR3 is TGTGCCAGCAGTGGACAGGGGGACTTGACCCAGTACTTC. This encodes CASSGQGDLTQYF.

The genes are TRBV6-5 and TRBJ2-3; D remains ambiguous. CDR1 and CDR2 (germline): MNHEY, SVGAGI. This CDR3 is built from 14 residues. V was pared by 6 bases and J by 2 bases, with 12 bases between. CDR3 sequence (DNA): TGTGCCAGCAGACCCTTAGGAGACACAGATACGCAGTATTTT. It yields the protein CASRPLGDTDTQYF.

The rearrangement joins TRBV4-1 to TRBJ2-1, with 12 positions matching TRBD2. This CDR3 has 16 residues. The trim removed 4 bases at V and 2 bases at J, leaving 3 bases unmatched. In germline, CDR1 is MGHRA, CDR2 YSYEKL. CDR3 in DNA: TGCGCCAGCAGCCTGGGACTAGCGGGTACCTACAATGAGCAGTTCTTC. It yields the protein CASSLGLAGTYNEQFF.

The chain uses TRBV7-9 and TRBJ2-7; 7 nucleotides line up with TRBD1. Germline loops: CDR1 SEHNR, CDR2 FQNEAQ (reference sequence). The CDR3 is made up of 15 amino acids. J lost 7 bases, V lost 3 bases, and 12 bases had no gene match. This CDR3 is CASSFGAGTAWEQYF. The CDR3 nucleotides read TGTGCCAGCAGCTTTGGAGCCGGGACAGCCTGGGAGCAGTACTTC.

The CDR3 protein is CSLTVEAFF. CDR3 DNA: TGCAGCTTGACAGTTGAAGCTTTCTTT. This chain links TRBV20-1 with TRBJ1-1; possibly TRBD1 for D (5 bases). This CDR3 is built from 9 residues. Germline CDR1 DFQATT, CDR2 SNEGSKA (reference sequence).

This clone has just a few counts. The gene calls are TRBV5-1 and TRBJ1-4, with D possibly matching TRBD1 (6 bases). CDR1 and CDR2 (germline): SGHRS, YFSETQ. Trimming left V 7 bases short and J 8 bases short, with 15 bases between. The CDR3 loop spans 13 amino acids. This chain's CDR3 is CASWDTSYEKLFF. CDR3 sequence (DNA): TGCGCCAGCTGGGACACAAGTTACGAAAAACTGTTTTTT.

This chain links TRBV5-1 with TRBJ2-7; possibly TRBD2 for D (6 bases). V lost 0 bases and J lost 0, with 7 bases in between. The germline gives CDR1 SGHRS, CDR2 YFSETQ. The CDR3 is made up of 14 amino acids. Here the CDR3 DNA reads TGCGCCAGCAGCTTGGGGAGGGTCTCCTACGAGCAGTACTTC. It codes for CASSLGRVSYEQYF.

The genes are TRBV29-1 and TRBJ1-2; TRBD1 might be the D (5 bases). The germline V gene has CDR1 SQVTM and CDR2 ANQGSEA. The CDR3 has 12 amino acids. V gave up 3 bases and J gave up 8 bases, with 13 bases separating them. This chain's CDR3 is CSVDSQGGGYTF. For the CDR3, the DNA is TGCAGCGTTGACAGTCAGGGTGGAGGCTACACCTTC.

The J gene is TRBJ2-7, the V gene TRBV4-2; 7 bases align to TRBD2. Germline V gene sequence: CDR1 LGHNA, CDR2 YNFKEQ. J gave up 1 base and V 0 bases, and 6 bases lay outside the gene matches. This CDR3 region has 16 residues. The chain's CDR3 is CASSQESAGISYEQYF. CDR3 in DNA: TGTGCCAGCAGCCAAGAATCAGCGGGAATTTCCTACGAGCAGTACTTC.

The rearrangement links TRBV29-1 to TRBJ2-2; no clear D. Trimming removed 5 bases at V and 0 bases at J, with 7 bases between. This CDR3 comprises 13 residues. Looked up from germline, CDR1 is SQVTM and CDR2 is ANQGSEA. CDR3 protein: CSVIIANTGELFF. The CDR3 coding sequence is TGCAGCGTTATAATCGCGAACACCGGGGAGCTGTTTTTT.

The rearrangement uses TRBV30 and TRBJ1-1; no clear D. Trimming pared 0 bases from V and 2 bases from J, leaving 7 bases between. The CDR3 has 13 amino acids. Germline-derived CDR1 and CDR2 are GTSNPN and SVGIG (reference sequence). CDR3 region: CAWSVEGNTEAFF. The DNA of the CDR3 is TGTGCCTGGAGTGTAGAGGGAAACACTGAAGCTTTCTTT.

The chain carries TRBV2 and TRBJ2-1, with 8 positions matching TRBD2. The CDR3 is 15 amino acids. With 9 bases clipped from V and 8 bases from J, the junction kept 15 bases outside the gene matches. Germline-derived CDR1 and CDR2 are SNHLY and FYNNEI. The DNA of the CDR3 is TGTGCCAGGGGGGCGCGGGAGGCGATCAGTCATGAGCAGTTCTTC. It is translated as CARGAREAISHEQFF. Supplemented by reference TRBV2 and TRBJ2-1, the full variable domain reads EPEVTQTPSHQVTQMGQEVILRCVPISNHLYFYWYRQILGQKVEFLVSFYNNEISEKSEIFDDQFSVERPDGSNFTLKIRSTKLEDSAMYFCARGAREAISHEQFFGPGTRLTVL.

The CDR3 DNA reads as TGTGCCAGCAGCGCGGGACTAGCGGGCCGTACGCAGTATTTT. Residues: CASSAGLAGRTQYF. This chain uses TRBV21-1 with TRBJ2-3; the listed D gene, TRBD2, was not tested against the DNA. TRBV21-1 is reported as a pseudogene. CDR3 length: 14 residues.

The CDR3 DNA sequence: TGTGCCAGTAGTATCCTTGGGACAGGGAACACTGAAGCTTTCTTT. Amino acids: CASSILGTGNTEAFF. The V and J genes are TRBV19 and TRBJ1-1, with TRBD1 matching 8 bases. V was pared by 3 bases and J by 1 base, with 4 bases of the junction left unmatched. CDR1 and CDR2 from the germline V gene are LNHDA and SQIVND (reference sequence). The CDR3 covers 15 residues.

A word on this clone: The same CDR3 can be traced to other DNA sequences in this sample. The rearrangement joins TRBV7-2 to TRBJ2-3; 11 bases line up with TRBD2. This CDR3 contains 16 residues. Germline trimming cut 2 bases from V and 2 bases from J; bases unmatched to any gene: 3. CDR1 is SGHTA, CDR2 FQGNSA, per germline. The CDR3, as DNA: TGTGCCAGCAGCTTAACTAGCGGGAGTTACACAGATACGCAGTATTTT. Protein: CASSLTSGSYTDTQYF. The full variable domain, its missing parts supplied by reference TRBV7-2 and TRBJ2-3, is GAGVSQSPSNKVTEKGKDVELRCDPISGHTALYWYRQSLGQGLEFLIYFQGNSAPDKSGLPSDRFSAERTGGSVSTLTIQRTQQEDSAVYLCASSLTSGSYTDTQYFGPGTRLTVL.

The rearrangement links TRBV6-1 to TRBJ2-1, with 7 nucleotides matching TRBD2. CDR3 length equals 12 residues. Germline loops: CDR1 MNHNS, CDR2 SASEGT. V gave up 1 base and J gave up 10 bases; unmatched junction bases: 1. The CDR3 DNA follows: TGTGCCAGCAGTGAAGACGGGAGGGAGCAGTTCTTC. Protein: CASSEDGREQFF.

This chain connects TRBV12-2 to TRBJ2-3; the table's D call TRBD1 went unverified against the DNA. TRBV12-2 is a documented pseudogene. This CDR3 comprises 16 residues. The CDR3 here is CASRLALTENTDTQYF. The DNA of the CDR3 is TGTGCAAGTCGCTTAGCCCTCACAGAAAACACAGATACGCAGTATTTT.

V and J are TRBV19 and TRBJ1-5; no reliable D call. CDR1 and CDR2 (germline): LNHDA, SQIVND (reference sequence). V lost 0 bases, J lost 0 bases, and 12 bases lay in between. This CDR3 has 17 residues. The CDR3 DNA reads TGTGCCAGTAGTATAGAGGTGGCAGTCCATAGCAATCAGCCCCAGCATTTT. It translates to CASSIEVAVHSNQPQHF.

The chain recombines TRBV6-4 with TRBJ1-1; tentative D call: TRBD1 (6 bases). This CDR3 is 15 amino acids long. Per germline, CDR1 MRHNA and CDR2 SNTAGT. The ends were cut back, 3 bases at V and 0 bases at J, with 11 bases in the middle. The CDR3 is CASSELQGLNTEAFF. The CDR3 DNA reads as TGTGCCAGCAGTGAATTACAGGGACTGAACACTGAAGCTTTCTTT.

The J gene is TRBJ2-1, the V gene TRBV2, with D possibly matching TRBD2 (5 bases). The CDR3 loop spans 12 amino acids. V lost 3 bases to trimming and J lost 10 bases, with 10 bases between them. CDR1 is SNHLY and CDR2 is FYNNEI in the germline V gene. The CDR3 DNA sequence: TGTGCCAGCAGTGACCGAGGGAAGGAGCAGTTCTTC. Its translation is CASSDRGKEQFF.